Presented here are 19 T cell receptor beta chains from one specimen sequenced in a study of T-cell reconstitution after alpha-beta-depleted transplantation in children. A TCRbeta library incorporating unique molecular identifiers was prepared. TCRdb reprocessed the PCR reads with MiXCR, giving one entry per CDR3 protein. This table holds some 200,000 distinct CDR3 sequences, less than 15% found once. The sample was PBMCs from the stem cell graft donor, taken from the stem cell graft. All receptors derive from a human donor who donated a stem cell graft to a child with acute lymphoblastic leukemia.

Concerning this clonotype: At one end the junction does not follow the germline gene, possibly because of a read error. The gene calls are TRBV20-1 and TRBJ2-7; 11 nucleotides match TRBD2. The CDR3 sequence is 17 residues long. Germline V gene sequence: CDR1 DFQATT, CDR2 SNEGSKA (reference sequence). The CDR3 protein is CCATNAVLAGAVGEQYF. CDR3 in DNA: TGCTGTGCTACCAACGCCGTACTAGCGGGAGCGGTTGGGGAGCAGTACTTC.

Ten or more counts support this clonotype. The chain employs TRBV24-1 and TRBJ2-4; D ambiguous. Trimming removed 4 bases from V and 10 bases from J, with 13 bases in between. Germline CDR1 reads KGHDR; CDR2 reads SFDVKD. The CDR3 is 13 residues long. Here the CDR3 reads CATSDTDRVIQYF. CDR3 coding DNA: TGTGCCACCAGTGACACAGACCGGGTTATTCAGTACTTC.

This clonotype has ten or more counts. This chain connects TRBV29-1 to TRBJ1-2; 8 bases line up with TRBD1. Trimming at V came to 6 bases and at J to 4 bases, leaving 4 bases not matched to a gene. The CDR3 runs to 12 residues. The V gene's germline CDR1 is SQVTM and CDR2 ANQGSEA. The CDR3 reads CSVTGGFYGYTF. The CDR3 DNA is TGCAGCGTAACAGGGGGGTTCTATGGCTACACCTTC. The full variable domain, completed using reference TRBV29-1 and TRBJ1-2, is SAVISQKPSRDICQRGTSLTIQCQVDSQVTMMFWYRQQPGQSLTLIATANQGSEATYESGFVIDKFPISRPNLTFSTLTVSNMSPEDSSIYLCSVTGGFYGYTFGSGTRLTVV.

This clonotype showed up many times. J is TRBJ2-3 and V is TRBV20-1, with D maybe TRBD2 (5 bases). V was pared by 3 bases and J by 7 bases, with 8 bases between. The CDR3 has 11 residues. Germline lookup yields CDR1 DFQATT and CDR2 SNEGSKA (reference sequence). CDR3 bases: TGCAGTGCTAGCTGGGAGCATACGCAGTATTTT. This translates into CSASWEHTQYF.

This clonotype was seen ten or more times. J is TRBJ2-7 and V is TRBV29-1; 10 nucleotides line up with TRBD1. Germline CDR1 SQVTM, CDR2 ANQGSEA. The CDR3 has 13 amino acids. V was clipped by 7 bases and J by 5 bases; unmatched bases: 8. This CDR3 reads CSARQGARDEQYF. In DNA form, the CDR3 reads TGCAGCGCTCGACAGGGGGCGCGGGACGAGCAGTACTTC.

This clonotype was picked up many times. The DNA for the CDR3 is TGCGCCAGCAGCTTGGGACCGGGACAGAACACCGGGGAGCTGTTTTTT. Its translation is CASSLGPGQNTGELFF. The chain recombines TRBV5-1 with TRBJ2-2; perhaps TRBD1 as D (6 bases). Germline-derived CDR1 and CDR2 are SGHRS and YFSETQ. The CDR3 is 16 amino acids. V shed 0 bases and J shed 1 base, with 10 bases lying between them.

The genes are TRBV19 and TRBJ1-5; a possible D gene is TRBD1 (5 bases). CDR1 is LNHDA and CDR2 is SQIVND in the germline V gene (reference sequence). V gave up 7 bases and J gave up 5 bases, with 18 bases separating them. CDR3 length equals 15 residues. The CDR3 sequence is CASTPGAAGHQPQHF. In DNA, the CDR3 is TGTGCCAGTACCCCTGGGGCAGCAGGACATCAGCCCCAGCATTTT.

This clonotype came up many times. The chain combines TRBV12-3 or TRBV12-4 with TRBJ2-7; perhaps TRBD2 as D (5 bases). The CDR3 has 15 residues. V was pared by 5 bases and J by 4 bases, with 18 bases between. CDR3 DNA: TGTGCCAGCAGTCCCGGGGTGGGTAGCGAGTACGAGCAGTACTTC. This gives the protein CASSPGVGSEYEQYF.

This clonotype has ten or more counts. This chain uses TRBV5-1 with TRBJ2-5, with D hard to call. This CDR3 region has 13 residues. Trimming took off 2 bases at V and 3 bases at J, with 8 bases between the two ends. CDR1 is SGHRS, CDR2 YFSETQ, per germline. The CDR3 region is CASSFNREETQYF. Written as DNA, the CDR3 is TGCGCCAGCAGCTTCAACCGGGAAGAGACCCAGTACTTC.

The table lists this clonotype with many counts. The chain has TRBV2 and TRBJ1-4, with no clear D. V was pared by 3 bases and J by 0 bases, with 8 bases between. Germline CDR1 reads SNHLY; CDR2 reads FYNNEI. The CDR3 spans 15 residues. The CDR3 nucleotides read TGTGCCAGCAGTGAGTTCGGCGCAACTAATGAAAAACTGTTTTTT. Its translation is CASSEFGATNEKLFF.

Ten or more counts support this clonotype. The chain couples TRBV27 to TRBJ2-7; D gene ambiguous. There are 13 residues in the CDR3. Per germline, CDR1 MNHEY and CDR2 SMNVEV (reference sequence). Trimming left V 5 bases short and J 8 bases short, with 16 bases between. The CDR3 protein is CASSLTQGSQQYF. CDR3 coding DNA: TGTGCCAGCAGTCTTACCCAAGGATCTCAGCAGTACTTC.

This clonotype was picked up many times. The rearrangement uses TRBV24-1 and TRBJ2-7, with 9 bases lining up with TRBD1. After removal of 5 bases from V and 4 bases from J, the junction contained 11 bases not matched to a gene. Germline-derived CDR1 and CDR2 are KGHDR and SFDVKD. This CDR3 spans 16 amino acids. Here the CDR3 DNA reads TGTGCCACCAGTGTAAGATTGGAGACAGGGGGGTACGAGCAGTACTTC. Translating it yields CATSVRLETGGYEQYF.

Concerning this clonotype: Possible read error: a much larger clone is one base away. This is likely a read error, given that the CDR3 carries no conserved phenylalanine or tryptophan at its end. The chain employs TRBV24-1 and TRBJ2-1, with 13 bases fitting TRBD2. From germline, CDR1 is KGHDR and CDR2 SFDVKD. This CDR3 region has 16 residues. J gave up 5 bases and V 10 bases, and 10 bases lay outside the gene matches. The CDR3 protein is CATETSGRRINNEQFS. In DNA form, the CDR3 reads TGTGCCACTGAGACTAGCGGGAGGAGAATAAACAATGAGCAGTTCTCC.

This clonotype was recorded a few times. CDR3 sequence (DNA): TGTGCCAGCGGCGCCCCATTTATCTATGGCTACACCTTC. Its translation: CASGAPFIYGYTF. This rearrangement joins TRBV28 to TRBJ1-2, with D unresolved. V lost 8 bases, J lost 4 bases, and 14 bases lay in between. The CDR3 totals 13 residues. Germline CDR1 MDHEN, CDR2 SYDVKM.

At least ten counts were recorded for this clonotype. This sequence joins TRBV20-1 and TRBJ2-2; D is uncertain. Germline V lookup: CDR1 DFQATT, CDR2 SNEGSKA (reference sequence). V was shortened by 5 bases and J by 0 bases, with 10 bases between the two germline ends. The CDR3 sequence is 14 residues long. The CDR3 DNA sequence: TGCAGTGCTTTCGAAAACGCGAACACCGGGGAGCTGTTTTTT. Amino acid sequence: CSAFENANTGELFF.

Ten or more counts support this clonotype. The chain is built from TRBV7-8 and TRBJ2-5; 12 positions agree with TRBD2. The CDR3 runs 18 residues. Trimming removed 5 bases from V and 5 bases from J; junction bases left unmatched: 15. Germline loops: CDR1 SGHVS, CDR2 FQNEAQ. The DNA for the CDR3 is TGTGCCAGCAGCGCCTGGAGACTAGCGGGGGAGGGTCGGGAGACCCAGTACTTC. This sequence encodes CASSAWRLAGEGRETQYF.

The rearrangement uses TRBV6-6 and TRBJ2-7; a possible D gene is TRBD1 (6 bases). This CDR3 contains 12 residues. Germline CDR1 and CDR2: MNHNY and SVGAGI (reference sequence). V lost 5 bases, J lost 6 bases, and 11 bases lay in between. In nucleotides, the CDR3 is TGTGCCAGCAGTCAACAGGGCGGCGAGCAGTACTTC. This codes for CASSQQGGEQYF.

This clonotype was picked up many times. The V gene is TRBV29-1, the J gene TRBJ2-7, with 7 bases matching TRBD1. Trimming took 7 bases from V and 8 from J; bases not matched to a gene: 2. The germline V gene encodes CDR1 SQVTM and CDR2 ANQGSEA. This CDR3 is 9 amino acids long. CDR3 region: CSEDRKQYF. CDR3 DNA: TGCAGCGAGGACAGGAAGCAGTACTTC.

This clonotype was seen many times. The genes are TRBV5-1 and TRBJ2-7; no clear D gene. Trimming left V 0 bases short and J 0 bases short, with 10 bases between. Germline CDR1 and CDR2: SGHRS and YFSETQ. This CDR3 has 15 residues. The CDR3 loop reads CASSLGRASSYEQYF. DNA for the CDR3: TGCGCCAGCAGCTTGGGTCGGGCTAGCTCCTACGAGCAGTACTTC.